This is a list of T cell receptor beta chains from one sample in a study of T cells in Graves' hyperthyroidism and ophthalmopathy. In TCRdb, the multiplex PCR reads were re-called with MiXCR into one record per CDR3 protein. Here the sample spans approximately 640,000 distinct CDR3 sequences, roughly 17% being singletons. The sequencing input was blood. The source is a man aged 45-65 years with Graves' hyperthyroidism. CDR3s include the opening cysteine and the closing phenylalanine or tryptophan. D genes are given only for firm matches. A row's size may be missing; if present it is once, few, many or a size class.

many	TRBJ1-6	TRBV11-2	-	CASSFSGMYNSPLHF	TGTGCCAGCAGCTTTTCGGGCATGTATAATTCACCCCTCCACTTT
many	TRBJ2-7	TRBV27	TRBD1	CASSITGTGGEQYF	TGTGCCAGCAGTATAACCGGGACAGGGGGAGAGCAGTACTTC
few	TRBJ1-2	TRBV25-1	-	CASERQDYGYTF	TGTGCCAGCGAGAGACAGGATTATGGCTACACCTTC
many	TRBJ1-5	TRBV12-3/TRBV12-4	-	CASSLPMSPQHF	TGTGCCAGCAGTTTACCCATGTCCCCCCAGCATTTT
many	TRBJ1-4	TRBV2	-	CASSEGRAYRRIGSEKLFF	TGTGCCAGCAGTGAGGGACGGGCCTACAGAAGGATCGGGTCGGAAAAACTGTTTTTT
many	TRBJ2-7	TRBV20-1	TRBD2	CSARDEGDGGTYEQYF	TGCAGTGCTAGAGATGAAGGCGACGGGGGGACCTACGAGCAGTACTTC
-	TRBJ2-1	TRBV5-1	TRBD2	CASSSTSGIDEQFF	TGCGCCAGCAGCTCGACTAGCGGGATAGATGAGCAGTTCTTC
many	TRBJ1-6	TRBV15	-	CATSGLRDRTPLHF	TGTGCCACCAGCGGTCTTCGAGACAGGACACCCCTCCACTTT
few	TRBJ2-1	TRBV7-3	TRBD1	CASSIPGQGGNEQFF	TGTGCCAGCAGCATCCCAGGACAGGGTGGCAATGAGCAGTTCTTC
few	TRBJ2-1	TRBV28	-	CASSLNSNNEQFF	TGTGCCAGCAGTTTAAACAGTAACAATGAGCAGTTCTTC
-	TRBJ1-1	TRBV14	-	CASSQVGTPTTWAFF	TGTGCCAGCAGCCAAGTAGGGACACCAACGACATGGGCTTTCTTT
few	TRBJ1-2	TRBV6-2/TRBV6-3	TRBD1	CASSSPGQNYGYTF	TGTGCCAGCAGTTCCCCGGGACAGAACTATGGCTACACCTTC
few	TRBJ2-3	TRBV30	TRBD2	CAWSKGLAGGSADTQYF	TGTGCCTGGAGTAAAGGACTAGCGGGAGGGTCGGCAGATACGCAGTATTTT
many	TRBJ2-7	TRBV12-3/TRBV12-4	TRBD1	CASSPGTGGEQYF	TGTGCCAGCAGCCCCGGGACAGGGGGCGAGCAGTACTTC
-	TRBJ2-7	TRBV6-1	-	CACATSYSYYEQYF	TGTGCCTGCGCCACGTCGTACAGTTACTACGAGCAGTACTTC
-	TRBJ2-7	TRBV2	-	CASRYRDISYEQYF	TGTGCCAGCAGGTACCGGGACATTTCTTACGAGCAGTACTTC
many	TRBJ2-1	TRBV2	-	CASRETPASYNEQFF	TGTGCCAGCAGGGAGACTCCGGCCTCCTACAATGAGCAGTTCTTC
few	TRBJ2-3	TRBV3-1	TRBD2	CASSDGLAGAGTDTQYF	TGTGCCAGCAGCGATGGACTAGCGGGAGCGGGCACAGATACGCAGTATTTT
-	TRBJ2-7	TRBV10-3	TRBD1	CAISRDRGFYEQYF	TGTGCCATCAGTCGGGACAGGGGATTCTACGAGCAGTACTTC
-	TRBJ2-7	TRBV20-1	TRBD1	CSASSGGLYEQYF	TGCAGTGCTAGTTCAGGGGGCCTCTACGAGCAGTACTTC